Each of the 24 T cell receptor beta chains below was sequenced from the same sample in a study of T cell repertoires in ileal Crohn's disease. Noted time point: inflamed ileum from the surgical specimen. TCRdb's table, derived via immunoSEQ multiplex PCR, lists solely in-frame clones and lacks some. The repertoire holds roughly 13,000 clones, with 70% to 85% as singletons. The material sequenced was ileal tissue. Source of these receptors: an adult with Crohn's disease.

This clone showed up just once. The genes are TRBV7-2 and TRBJ2-5; possibly TRBD2 for D (5 bases). The CDR3 length is 14 residues. Germline CDR1 and CDR2: SGHTA and FQGNSA. V gave up 0 bases and J gave up 5 bases, with 10 bases separating them. CDR3 nucleotide sequence: TGTGCCAGCAGCTTAGCCCGGGGTATGGAGACCCAGTACTTC. It codes for CASSLARGMETQYF.

V and J are TRBV11-3 and TRBJ2-7; 7 bases are a match to TRBD1. The CDR3 totals 13 residues. The germline V gene encodes CDR1 SGHNT and CDR2 YENEEA. Trimming took 4 bases from V and 1 from J; bases not matched to a gene: 1. CDR3 loop: CASSSQGSYEQYF. CDR3 coding DNA: TGTGCCAGCAGCTCACAGGGGTCCTACGAGCAGTACTTC.

The gene calls are TRBV29-1 and TRBJ2-7, with TRBD1 matching over 10 bases. Germline V lookup: CDR1 SQVTM, CDR2 ANQGSEA. This CDR3 has 13 residues. V was clipped by 3 bases and J by 6 bases; unmatched bases: 5. CDR3 coding DNA: TGCAGCGTTGACGGGACAGGGGTTGGCGAGCAGTACTTC. It is translated as CSVDGTGVGEQYF.

This chain links TRBV6-1 with TRBJ2-2; 7 nucleotides match TRBD2. The trim removed 8 bases at V and 6 bases at J, leaving 9 bases unmatched. The germline CDR1 and CDR2 sequences are MNHNS and SASEGT. CDR3 length equals 14 residues. The CDR3 sequence is CASLSGSGAGELFF. The CDR3 nucleotides read TGTGCCAGCCTGAGTGGGAGCGGGGCCGGGGAGCTGTTTTTT.

This chain links TRBV6-1 with TRBJ1-1; the D is unclear. The germline CDR1 and CDR2 sequences are MNHNS and SASEGT. The CDR3 is 13 residues long. V shed 8 bases and J shed 1 base, with 11 bases lying between them. The chain's CDR3 is CASAFGRNTEAFF. The CDR3 DNA sequence: TGTGCCAGCGCCTTCGGGAGGAACACTGAAGCTTTCTTT.

This CDR3 is CASRLRTDYEQYF. The CDR3 DNA reads TGTGCCAGCAGATTGCGGACCGACTACGAGCAGTACTTC. The chain employs TRBV7-8 and TRBJ2-7; no definite D call. CDR1 and CDR2 from the germline V gene are SGHVS and FQNEAQ. V was cut by 6 bases and J by 3 bases, with 12 bases left in between. The CDR3 runs to 13 residues.

The chain has TRBV6-1 and TRBJ1-4; D is ambiguous. The V end was cut by 4 bases, the J end by 1 base, with 16 bases between. The CDR3 sequence is 17 residues long. The V gene's germline CDR1 is MNHNS and CDR2 SASEGT. The CDR3 bases are TGTGCCAGCAGTGCCCAATGGGGTTTAAGAACTAATGAAAAACTGTTTTTT. Protein: CASSAQWGLRTNEKLFF.

This chain uses TRBV15 with TRBJ1-5, with D perhaps matching TRBD1 (6 bases). Trimming removed 3 bases from V and 7 bases from J, with 13 bases in between. Germline V lookup: CDR1 LNHNV, CDR2 YYDKDF (reference sequence). The CDR3 spans 14 residues. This CDR3 is CATSSPGDYQPQHF. CDR3 nucleotide sequence: TGTGCCACCAGCAGCCCAGGGGACTACCAGCCCCAGCATTTT. Variable domain in full (rest from reference TRBV15 and TRBJ1-5): DAMVIQNPRYQVTQFGKPVTLSCSQTLNHNVMYWYQQKSSQAPKLLFHYYDKDFNNEADTPDNFQSRRPNTSFCFLDIRSPGLGDTAMYLCATSSPGDYQPQHFGDGTRLSIL.

This clone is judged medium-sized (0.01 to 0.1%). The J gene is TRBJ2-2, the V gene TRBV5-6; TRBD1 might be the D (5 bases). CDR1 is SGHDT and CDR2 is YYEEEE in the germline V gene. Trimming removed 0 bases at V and 1 base at J, with 10 bases between. This CDR3 comprises 16 residues. CDR3 DNA: TGTGCCAGCAGCTTGGCCGAAAGGGGGAACACCGGGGAGCTGTTTTTT. Its protein is CASSLAERGNTGELFF.

This clone has just one count. Here the CDR3 DNA reads TGTGCCAGCAGCTTAGGGGACGGATATGGCTACACCTTC. As protein: CASSLGDGYGYTF. The chain has TRBV11-2 and TRBJ1-2; D is perhaps TRBD1 (5 bases). The CDR3 extends over 13 amino acids. Per germline, CDR1 SGHAT and CDR2 FQNNGV. The ends were cut back, 1 base at V and 5 bases at J, with 8 bases in the middle. Looking up the rest from reference TRBV11-2 and TRBJ1-2 gives the full variable domain: EAGVAQSPRYKIIEKRQSVAFWCNPISGHATLYWYQQILGQGPKLLIQFQNNGVVDDSQLPKDRFSAERLKGVDSTLKIQPAKLEDSAVYLCASSLGDGYGYTFGSGTRLTVV.

The genes are TRBV18 and TRBJ1-2; D ambiguous. This CDR3 is 13 amino acids long. V lost 4 bases, J lost 4 bases, and 10 bases lay in between. Per the germline V gene, CDR1 is KGHSH and CDR2 is LQKENI. This CDR3 reads CASSRQQPYGYTF. In DNA form, the CDR3 reads TGTGCCAGCTCACGCCAACAGCCCTATGGCTACACCTTC.

This chain connects TRBV6-5 to TRBJ2-7; tentative D call: TRBD2 (5 bases). The CDR3 extends over 14 amino acids. Trimming pared 2 bases from V and 3 bases from J, leaving 11 bases between. Germline V gives CDR1 MNHEY, CDR2 SVGAGI. The CDR3 bases are TGTGCCAGCAGTTACAGACGGGAAAGCTACGAGCAGTACTTC. Translation gives CASSYRRESYEQYF.

The V call is TRBV6-1, the J call TRBJ2-1; no reliable D call. The CDR3 has 14 amino acids. Germline V lookup: CDR1 MNHNS, CDR2 SASEGT. V lost 6 bases, J lost 0 bases, and 9 bases lay in between. The CDR3 region has the DNA TGTGCCAGCAGAGAACATACCTCCTACAATGAGCAGTTCTTC. It is translated as CASREHTSYNEQFF.

V is TRBV30 and J is TRBJ2-7; D is undetermined. V lost 4 bases and J lost 6, with 22 bases in between. Per the germline V gene, CDR1 is GTSNPN and CDR2 is SVGIG (reference sequence). CDR3 length equals 15 residues. CDR3 sequence (DNA): TGTGCCTGGACACCAGAATCGGGCTCCCCAGGCGAGCAGTACTTC. Translated: CAWTPESGSPGEQYF.

V usage is TRBV12-5 and J usage is TRBJ1-2; D gene ambiguous. The V end was cut by 3 bases, the J end by 0 bases, with 20 bases between. Germline CDR1 reads LGHNT; CDR2 reads FRNRAP. The CDR3 is made up of 18 amino acids. The CDR3 nucleotides read TGTGCTAGTGGTTTTGCCTCGTTGCCCGGAGGGACTAACTATGGCTACACCTTC. It translates to CASGFASLPGGTNYGYTF.

The rearrangement uses TRBV2 and TRBJ1-4, with D tentatively TRBD1 (5 bases). The germline CDR1 and CDR2 sequences are SNHLY and FYNNEI. The V end lost 7 bases, the J end lost 8 bases, and 11 bases lay between the germline ends. The CDR3 has 12 residues. The CDR3 nucleotides read TGTGCCAGCACAGGGTCGGGCGAAAAACTGTTTTTT. Encoded protein: CASTGSGEKLFF.

The chain employs TRBV2 and TRBJ1-5; D call uncertain. Germline assignment: CDR1 SNHLY and CDR2 FYNNEI. Deletions cut 5 bases from V and 1 base from J, with 9 bases between. CDR3 length equals 14 residues. CDR3 DNA: TGTGCCAGCAGTAAACTCTTAAGCAATCAGCCCCAGCATTTT. Amino acids: CASSKLLSNQPQHF.

The rearrangement uses TRBV19 and TRBJ1-5; a possible D gene is TRBD1 (5 bases). The CDR3 runs to 14 residues. The V end lost 5 bases, the J end lost 3 bases, and 11 bases lay between the germline ends. Germline CDR1 reads LNHDA; CDR2 reads SQIVND (reference sequence). CDR3 DNA sequence: TGTGCCAGTAGTTCGTCCGGGGCCAATCAGCCCCAGCATTTT. Its protein is CASSSSGANQPQHF. Full variable domain (missing parts from reference TRBV19 and TRBJ1-5): DGGITQSPKYLFRKEGQNVTLSCEQNLNHDAMYWYRQDPGQGLRLIYYSQIVNDFQKGDIAEGYSVSREKKESFPLTVTSAQKNPTAFYLCASSSSGANQPQHFGDGTRLSIL.

The J gene is TRBJ1-1, the V gene TRBV18; TRBD1 aligns across 7 bases. There are 13 residues in the CDR3. CDR1 and CDR2 (germline): KGHSH, LQKENI. With 9 bases clipped from V and 0 bases from J, the junction kept 4 bases outside the gene matches. In nucleotides, the CDR3 is TGTGCCAGTTCTACAGGGGTGAACACTGAAGCTTTCTTT. Its translation is CASSTGVNTEAFF.

The V gene is TRBV4-1, the J gene TRBJ1-4, with TRBD1 matching 9 bases. Germline V gene lookup returns CDR1 MGHRA and CDR2 YSYEKL. The CDR3 runs 15 residues. V gave up 5 bases and J gave up 3 bases; unmatched junction bases: 4. CDR3 DNA: TGCGCCAGCAGCTTCCGGGACAGGGCTAATGAAAAACTGTTTTTT. This gives the protein CASSFRDRANEKLFF.

The chain uses TRBV6-5 and TRBJ1-1; TRBD1 might be the D (5 bases). This CDR3 has 15 residues. Germline V lookup: CDR1 MNHEY, CDR2 SVGAGI. The V end lost 6 bases, the J end lost 0 bases, and 14 bases lay between the germline ends. CDR3 protein: CASRPPGRMNTEAFF. CDR3 nucleotide sequence: TGTGCCAGCAGACCGCCGGGGCGAATGAACACTGAAGCTTTCTTT.

The rearrangement links TRBV30 to TRBJ1-5, with a tentative D call TRBD1 (5 bases). CDR3 length: 13 amino acids. Germline CDR1 GTSNPN, CDR2 SVGIG (reference sequence). V gave up 5 bases and J gave up 5 bases, with 13 bases separating them. The CDR3 is CAWGAREDQPQHF. The CDR3 nucleotides are TGTGCCTGGGGGGCGCGGGAGGATCAGCCCCAGCATTTT.

The chain is built from TRBV10-3 and TRBJ2-3; 11 nucleotides line up with TRBD2. From germline, CDR1 is ENHRY and CDR2 SYGVKD. The CDR3 is 12 amino acids. Germline trimming cut 10 bases from V and 6 bases from J; bases unmatched to any gene: 3. CDR3 in amino acids: CASSGGDDTQYF. CDR3 sequence (DNA): TGTGCCAGTAGCGGGGGGGACGATACGCAGTATTTT.

This clone was picked up a small number of times. V gene TRBV7-9 combines with J gene TRBJ1-1, with TRBD1 as a possible D gene (5 bases). V lost 8 bases, J lost 0 bases, and 22 bases lay in between. The CDR3 covers 17 residues. Germline CDR1 SEHNR, CDR2 FQNEAQ (reference sequence). CDR3 region: CASATSGTVRMNTEAFF. CDR3 in DNA: TGTGCCAGCGCAACCTCCGGGACGGTCCGTATGAACACTGAAGCTTTCTTT.